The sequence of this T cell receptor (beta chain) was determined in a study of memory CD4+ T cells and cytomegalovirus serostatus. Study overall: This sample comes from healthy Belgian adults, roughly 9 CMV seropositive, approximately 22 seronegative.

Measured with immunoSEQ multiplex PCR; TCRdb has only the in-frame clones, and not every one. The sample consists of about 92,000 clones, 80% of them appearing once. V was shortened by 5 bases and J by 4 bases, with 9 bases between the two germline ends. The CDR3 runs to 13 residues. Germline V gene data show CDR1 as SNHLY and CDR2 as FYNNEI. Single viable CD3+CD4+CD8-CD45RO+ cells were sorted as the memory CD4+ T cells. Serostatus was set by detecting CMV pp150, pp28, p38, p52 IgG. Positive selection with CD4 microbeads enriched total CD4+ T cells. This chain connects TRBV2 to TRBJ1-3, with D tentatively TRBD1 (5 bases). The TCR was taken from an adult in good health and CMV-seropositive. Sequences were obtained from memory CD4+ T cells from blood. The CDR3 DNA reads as TGTGCCAGCAGTCTGACAGCCGGAAACACCATATATTTT. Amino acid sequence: CASSLTAGNTIYF.